Below are 10 T cell receptor beta chains sequenced from a single sample in a study of CD8 T cells in ankylosing spondylitis (dated by TCRdb to about 2017). The library was built by means of 5' RACE. The reads were generated on an Illumina HiSeq 2500. TCRdb's own reprocessing of the public reads used fastp at Q25 and MiXCR and kept productive beta chains. CDR3 protein duplicates are merged, each entry listing the most common genes and DNA. In all, the sample holds 210,000 or so distinct CDR3 sequences, and under 30% of those were seen once. 6.6% of the sample is held by the ten biggest clonotypes. Input material: blood, either unsorted or a sorted T cell fraction (not recorded which). These receptors came from a male donor with ankylosing spondylitis or in good health (not recorded which).

This clonotype was picked up one time. The V call is TRBV12-3 or TRBV12-4, the J call TRBJ1-6; D may be TRBD1 (5 bases). The germline V and J ends were trimmed by 3 bases and 9 bases, with 12 bases remaining between them. CDR3 length equals 14 residues. The CDR3 DNA follows: TGTGCCAGCAGTTTCGGGACCGCGAGTTCACCCCTCCACTTT. Translated: CASSFGTASSPLHF.

V usage is TRBV29-1 and J usage is TRBJ2-1; perhaps TRBD1 as D (5 bases). The CDR3 runs to 14 residues. Trimming left V 4 bases short and J 8 bases short, with 18 bases between. Germline CDR1 SQVTM, CDR2 ANQGSEA. The CDR3 DNA reads TGCAGCGTTGTGGCTAGAAGCCTAGGGGATGAGCAGTTCTTC. Its protein product is CSVVARSLGDEQFF.

This clonotype has only one observation. The rearrangement joins TRBV6-5 to TRBJ1-1; D might be TRBD1 (6 bases). CDR1 and CDR2 (germline): MNHEY, SVGAGI. This CDR3 has 14 amino acids. V was pared by 2 bases and J by 5 bases, with 12 bases between. The CDR3 loop reads CASSYIQGWTEAFF. CDR3 bases: TGTGCCAGCAGTTACATACAGGGTTGGACTGAAGCTTTCTTT.

This clonotype has just a few counts. The genes are TRBV5-1 and TRBJ2-5, with a weak D call TRBD1 (6 bases). The germline CDR1 and CDR2 sequences are SGHRS and YFSETQ. The CDR3 runs to 13 residues. Trimming cost V 3 bases and J 5 bases, with 11 bases left between them. Written as DNA, the CDR3 is TGCGCCAGCAGCTGGGGGCCGGCGGAGACCCAGTACTTC. The encoded protein is CASSWGPAETQYF. The whole variable domain, filled in from reference TRBV5-1 and TRBJ2-5, reads KAGVTQTPRYLIKTRGQQVTLSCSPISGHRSVSWYQQTPGQGLQFLFEYFSETQRNKGNFPGRFSGRQFSNSRSEMNVSTLELGDSALYLCASSWGPAETQYFGPGTRLLVL.

The gene calls are TRBV5-5 and TRBJ2-7; 7 positions match TRBD1. The germline V gene encodes CDR1 SGHKS and CDR2 YYEKEE (reference sequence). The CDR3 extends over 14 amino acids. J lost 7 bases, V lost 4 bases, and 11 bases had no gene match. In nucleotides, the CDR3 is TGTGCCAGCAGCGTTCTAACAGGGGAGCGGGAGCAGTACTTC. This sequence encodes CASSVLTGEREQYF.

The chain recombines TRBV29-1 with TRBJ2-7, with D maybe TRBD2 (5 bases). V was pared by 5 bases and J by 7 bases, with 9 bases between. The germline gives CDR1 SQVTM, CDR2 ANQGSEA. This CDR3 comprises 10 residues. The CDR3: CSVCGWEQYF. The CDR3 DNA reads TGCAGCGTTTGCGGGTGGGAGCAGTACTTC.

This chain joins TRBV12-3 or TRBV12-4 and TRBJ2-1; TRBD2 aligns across 9 bases. After removal of 7 bases from V and 8 bases from J, the junction contained 12 bases not matched to a gene. CDR3 length equals 15 residues. The CDR3 spells CASIEGVAGVYEQFF. In DNA, the CDR3 is TGTGCCAGCATCGAGGGGGTAGCGGGAGTTTATGAGCAGTTCTTC.

This clonotype showed up many times. This chain connects TRBV10-3 to TRBJ1-1, with a possible D match to TRBD1 (6 bases). The CDR3 totals 17 residues. The germline gives CDR1 ENHRY, CDR2 SYGVKD. V dropped 6 bases and J dropped 5 bases, with 25 bases sitting between them. Written as DNA, the CDR3 is TGTGCCATCAGCCCTTCGGCCGGGGGCGCGGTACGAACTGAAGCTTTCTTT. As protein: CAISPSAGGAVRTEAFF.

V is TRBV2 and J is TRBJ2-2, with D possibly called TRBD1 or TRBD2 (5 bases each). Germline CDR1 reads SNHLY; CDR2 reads FYNNEI. Trimming left V 3 bases short and J 6 bases short, with 8 bases between. This CDR3 has 13 amino acids. The CDR3, as DNA: TGTGCCAGCAGTGATCTGGGGGCCGGGGAGCTGTTTTTT. It codes for CASSDLGAGELFF.

This clonotype was picked up many times. The V gene is TRBV5-5, the J gene TRBJ2-5, with D perhaps matching TRBD2 (6 bases). Germline CDR1 SGHKS, CDR2 YYEKEE (reference sequence). The CDR3 is 15 residues long. Trimming cost V 4 bases and J 4 bases, with 17 bases left between them. This chain's CDR3 is CASSIPRDFLETQYF. The DNA for the CDR3 is TGTGCCAGCAGCATCCCCCGGGACTTTCTAGAGACCCAGTACTTC.